A single sample gave rise to the 30 T cell receptor beta chains below, sequenced in a study of shared clonotypes between healthy human individuals. Sequencing was performed with immunoSEQ multiplex PCR; in TCRdb, only in-frame clones are kept and a portion is missing. This sample has 2,500,000 or so clones; 92% occur once, and the top ten carry 0.37%. The sequencing input was naive CD4+ T cells from PBMCs. Subset noted: CD45RA+ positively selected. All receptors come from a man younger than 35 in good health. Some clones in this sample may be carry-over from other donors' samples.

This rearrangement joins TRBV7-2 to TRBJ1-1; tentative D call: TRBD1 (5 bases). The length of the CDR3 is 13 residues. The germline V gene encodes CDR1 SGHTA and CDR2 FQGNSA. Trimming removed 6 bases at V and 1 base at J, with 9 bases between. The CDR3 sequence: CASRPQGNTEAFF. The CDR3 DNA follows: TGTGCCAGCAGACCGCAGGGGAACACTGAAGCTTTCTTT.

The rearrangement joins TRBV4-1 to TRBJ2-5; 13 positions agree with TRBD2. The germline V gene has CDR1 MGHRA and CDR2 YSYEKL. The V and J ends lost 4 bases and 1 base, in that order; junction bases with no gene match: 3. This CDR3 contains 16 residues. The chain's CDR3 is CASSRGLAGAQETQYF. As DNA, the CDR3 is TGCGCCAGCAGCCGAGGACTAGCGGGGGCCCAAGAGACCCAGTACTTC.

V is TRBV2 and J is TRBJ1-5; no firm D call. The CDR3 consists of 15 residues. Per germline, CDR1 SNHLY and CDR2 FYNNEI. Trimming took off 3 bases at V and 2 bases at J, with 11 bases between the two ends. This chain's CDR3 is CASSEEQNRNQPQHF. The CDR3 coding sequence is TGTGCCAGCAGTGAGGAACAGAACCGCAATCAGCCCCAGCATTTT.

V and J are TRBV5-5 and TRBJ2-7, with 9 bases aligning to TRBD1. This CDR3 has 15 residues. J lost 6 bases, V lost 2 bases, and 9 bases had no gene match. Per germline, CDR1 SGHKS and CDR2 YYEKEE (reference sequence). CDR3 in amino acids: CASSFLWDRASEQYF. The CDR3 bases are TGTGCCAGCAGCTTTTTATGGGACAGGGCTTCCGAGCAGTACTTC.

A note on this clone: The same CDR3 is also encoded by other DNA sequences in this sample. The chain combines TRBV27 with TRBJ2-1, with 13 bases matching TRBD2. The CDR3 consists of 17 residues. The germline V gene has CDR1 MNHEY and CDR2 SMNVEV (reference sequence). V shed 5 bases and J 0 bases; nucleotides not matched to a gene: 4. CDR3 protein: CASSPRTSGSSYNEQFF. The CDR3 DNA reads TGTGCCAGCAGTCCGCGGACTAGCGGGAGCTCCTACAATGAGCAGTTCTTC.

V gene TRBV7-2 combines with J gene TRBJ1-5; no firm D call. Germline CDR1 SGHTA, CDR2 FQGNSA. The CDR3 runs 15 residues. The germline V and J ends were trimmed by 5 bases and 2 bases, with 13 bases remaining between them. CDR3 in DNA: TGTGCCAGCAGCCCGGGTCGGGTCGGCAATCAGCCCCAGCATTTT. Its protein product is CASSPGRVGNQPQHF.

This sequence joins TRBV29-1 and TRBJ2-5; TRBD2 aligns across 14 bases. The CDR3 is 16 residues long. J lost 1 base, V lost 5 bases, and 6 bases had no gene match. Germline loops: CDR1 SQVTM, CDR2 ANQGSEA. Here the CDR3 reads CSVLGTSGSLQETQYF. CDR3 nucleotides: TGCAGCGTTCTGGGGACTAGCGGGAGCCTCCAAGAGACCCAGTACTTC.

The chain recombines TRBV2 with TRBJ2-1; no clear D gene. V gave up 2 bases and J gave up 0 bases, with 8 bases separating them. Germline values: CDR1 SNHLY, CDR2 FYNNEI. This CDR3 comprises 15 residues. The CDR3 protein is CASSELAPSYNEQFF. DNA of the CDR3: TGTGCCAGCAGTGAATTGGCGCCCTCCTACAATGAGCAGTTCTTC.

The chain recombines TRBV6-1 with TRBJ2-7, with 8 bases matching TRBD2. The V gene's germline CDR1 is MNHNS and CDR2 SASEGT. Trimming removed 0 bases from V and 2 bases from J; junction bases left unmatched: 12. The CDR3 covers 18 residues. CDR3 DNA: TGTGCCAGCAGTGAAGCAATCTTGGCTAGCGGGCGCCCCTACGAGCAGTACTTC. It translates to CASSEAILASGRPYEQYF.

The rearrangement joins TRBV10-1 to TRBJ2-1, with TRBD1 as a possible D gene (6 bases). Germline values: CDR1 WNHNN, CDR2 SYGVQD (reference sequence). V lost 2 bases, J lost 6 bases, and 20 bases lay in between. The CDR3 sequence is 17 residues long. CDR3 nucleotides: TGCGCCAGCAGTGAGGCTGAGACAGGATCTAGGCTCAATGAGCAGTTCTTC. It yields the protein CASSEAETGSRLNEQFF.

In regard to this clone: Other DNA sequences from this sample encode an identical CDR3 as well. The V call is TRBV30, the J call TRBJ2-5; D perhaps matches TRBD1 (6 bases). The CDR3 extends over 12 amino acids. Germline CDR1 GTSNPN, CDR2 SVGIG (reference sequence). V lost 0 bases and J lost 5, with 7 bases in between. CDR3 nucleotide sequence: TGTGCCTGGAGTGTAAGGGGGGAGACCCAGTACTTC. It translates to CAWSVRGETQYF.

Worth noting for this clone: The same CDR3 can be traced to other DNA sequences in this sample. J is TRBJ2-3 and V is TRBV6-5; the D is unclear. This CDR3 is 12 amino acids long. Germline CDR1 reads MNHEY; CDR2 reads SVGAGI. The germline V and J ends were trimmed by 0 bases and 6 bases, with 4 bases remaining between them. Here the CDR3 reads CASSYSGDTQYF. As DNA, the CDR3 is TGTGCCAGCAGTTACTCTGGTGATACGCAGTATTTT.

The CDR3 region has the DNA TGTGCCAGCAGCATAAAGGCGGGCGCCCAGAACACTGAAGCTTTCTTT. This translates into CASSIKAGAQNTEAFF. This chain links TRBV7-8 with TRBJ1-1; no firm D call. This CDR3 is built from 16 residues. The V end was cut by 5 bases, the J end by 1 base, with 17 bases between. CDR1 and CDR2 from the germline V gene are SGHVS and FQNEAQ. The full variable domain, completed using reference TRBV7-8 and TRBJ1-1, is GAGVSQSPRYKVAKRGQDVALRCDPISGHVSLFWYQQALGQGPEFLTYFQNEAQLDKSGLPSDRFFAERPEGSVSTLKIQRTQQEDSAVYLCASSIKAGAQNTEAFFGQGTRLTVV.

The chain has TRBV5-6 and TRBJ1-3; no reliable D call. CDR1 SGHDT and CDR2 YYEEEE come from the germline V gene. This CDR3 contains 13 residues. Trimming took off 0 bases at V and 8 bases at J, with 9 bases between the two ends. CDR3 protein: CASSLAYGDTIYF. CDR3 sequence (DNA): TGTGCCAGCAGCTTGGCCTACGGAGACACCATATATTTT. The full variable domain, completed using reference TRBV5-6 and TRBJ1-3, is DAGVTQSPTHLIKTRGQQVTLRCSPKSGHDTVSWYQQALGQGPQFIFQYYEEEERQRGNFPDRFSGHQFPNYSSELNVNALLLGDSALYLCASSLAYGDTIYFGEGSWLTVV.

The chain combines TRBV5-5 with TRBJ2-2; TRBD1 agrees at 7 bases. This CDR3 contains 15 residues. V gave up 2 bases and J gave up 6 bases; unmatched junction bases: 7. Germline CDR1 reads SGHKS; CDR2 reads YYEKEE (reference sequence). The CDR3 nucleotides read TGTGCCAGCAGCTTATTACGACAGGGCCCCGGGGAGCTGTTTTTT. This translates into CASSLLRQGPGELFF.

This clone was recorded once. The chain joins TRBV18 to TRBJ1-3; D is unresolved. The CDR3 runs 15 residues. The germline CDR1 and CDR2 sequences are KGHSH and LQKENI. The ends were cut back, 4 bases at V and 0 bases at J, with 10 bases in the middle. The CDR3 spells CASSLRDFSGNTIYF. The CDR3 bases are TGTGCCAGCTCACTCCGAGATTTCTCTGGAAACACCATATATTTT.

This chain joins TRBV7-2 and TRBJ2-3; D remains unclear. Deletions cut 1 base from V and 7 bases from J, with 6 bases between. The CDR3 consists of 12 residues. Germline V gives CDR1 SGHTA, CDR2 FQGNSA. The DNA of the CDR3 is TGTGCCAGCAGCTTAGTAGGAAATACGCAGTATTTT. It translates to CASSLVGNTQYF.

V usage is TRBV6-5 and J usage is TRBJ1-2; maybe TRBD1 (6 bases). Germline V gene sequence: CDR1 MNHEY, CDR2 SVGAGI. The ends were cut back, 4 bases at V and 8 bases at J, with 17 bases in the middle. This CDR3 is 14 amino acids long. CDR3 nucleotides: TGTGCCAGCAGTTCTATAGACAGGCCCGGCGGCTACACCTTC. This gives the protein CASSSIDRPGGYTF.

The gene calls are TRBV2 and TRBJ1-3; D ambiguous. CDR3 length: 15 amino acids. Germline CDR1 reads SNHLY; CDR2 reads FYNNEI. V was pared by 0 bases and J by 7 bases, with 13 bases between. CDR3 sequence: CASSEALPMTNTIYF. Written as DNA, the CDR3 is TGTGCCAGCAGTGAAGCGCTCCCGATGACGAACACCATATATTTT.

The chain's CDR3 is CASSRAPSYEQYF. The CDR3 region has the DNA TGCGCCAGCAGCCGGGCACCGTCCTACGAGCAGTACTTC. The chain carries TRBV5-1 and TRBJ2-7; D unclear. CDR3 length: 13 residues. V lost 4 bases, J lost 1 base, and 9 bases lay in between. Germline lookup yields CDR1 SGHRS and CDR2 YFSETQ.

The V gene is TRBV28, the J gene TRBJ1-1, with TRBD1 as a possible D gene (6 bases). V lost 6 bases and J lost 7, with 21 bases in between. The CDR3 extends over 15 amino acids. CDR1 is MDHEN, CDR2 SYDVKM, per germline. CDR3 coding DNA: TGTGCCAGCAGCAAACTCCCCCAGGGGAAAGGTGAAGCTTTCTTT. Translation gives CASSKLPQGKGEAFF.

The rearrangement uses TRBV11-3 and TRBJ2-3, with D hard to call. CDR3 length equals 13 residues. V was cut by 0 bases and J by 5 bases, with 6 bases left in between. Germline loops: CDR1 SGHNT, CDR2 YENEEA. The CDR3 reads CASSLEARDTQYF. CDR3 nucleotides: TGTGCCAGCAGCTTAGAAGCGAGAGATACGCAGTATTTT.

This clone was counted once. The chain joins TRBV18 to TRBJ2-3, with 7 nucleotides matching TRBD2. Germline CDR1 is KGHSH and CDR2 is LQKENI. The V gene end was trimmed by 2 bases and the J gene end by 12 bases; junction bases not matched to a gene: 2. CDR3 length equals 11 residues. The DNA of the CDR3 is TGTGCCAGCTCACCAGGACTAGTTCAGTATTTT. It specifies CASSPGLVQYF.

The table lists this clone with a count of one. The chain links TRBV19 to TRBJ2-1; 8 bases are a match to TRBD1. Looked up from germline, CDR1 is LNHDA and CDR2 is SQIVND (reference sequence). J gave up 6 bases and V 10 bases, and 8 bases lay outside the gene matches. This CDR3 comprises 13 residues. The CDR3 nucleotides are TGTGCCACCGGACAGGGTTCGCGCAATGAGCAGTTCTTC. It codes for CATGQGSRNEQFF.

The J gene is TRBJ2-7, the V gene TRBV10-3; 7 bases map to TRBD2. Germline V lookup: CDR1 ENHRY, CDR2 SYGVKD. Trimming at V came to 0 bases and at J to 2 bases, leaving 4 bases not matched to a gene. The length of the CDR3 is 15 residues. The CDR3 DNA reads as TGTGCCATCAGTGAGTCCGGCGGGGGTACCTACGAGCAGTACTTC. Its translation: CAISESGGGTYEQYF.

The J gene is TRBJ1-4, the V gene TRBV19; a weak D match, TRBD1 (5 bases). The germline CDR1 and CDR2 sequences are LNHDA and SQIVND (reference sequence). V gave up 7 bases and J gave up 3 bases, with 12 bases separating them. CDR3 size: 14 residues. The CDR3 DNA is TGTGCCAGTACCCCGGCGGGGCCTAATGAAAAACTGTTTTTT. Protein sequence: CASTPAGPNEKLFF.

This clone was counted between two and nine times. The chain is built from TRBV4-1 and TRBJ1-5; D gene ambiguous. The germline CDR1 and CDR2 sequences are MGHRA and YSYEKL. The V end lost 6 bases, the J end lost 5 bases, and 11 bases lay between the germline ends. This CDR3 region has 13 residues. For the CDR3, the DNA is TGCGCCAGCAGTCGGGGAGGCGATCAGCCCCAGCATTTT. Translation gives CASSRGGDQPQHF.

This chain uses TRBV14 with TRBJ2-1; 8 positions agree with TRBD2. The CDR3 has 14 amino acids. Germline loops: CDR1 SGHDN, CDR2 FVKESK. V lost 4 bases, J lost 10 bases, and 9 bases stayed unmatched. Here the CDR3 DNA reads TGTGCCAGCAGCCTCGGGACTAGTTTTTCCGAGCAGTTCTTC. It encodes CASSLGTSFSEQFF.

This chain connects TRBV2 to TRBJ2-7, with TRBD1 matching over 7 bases. Trimming at V came to 7 bases and at J to 0 bases, leaving 6 bases not matched to a gene. The CDR3 is 14 amino acids. In germline, CDR1 is SNHLY, CDR2 FYNNEI. The CDR3: CASTRQGNSYEQYF. The CDR3 DNA reads TGTGCCAGCACCCGACAGGGAAACTCCTACGAGCAGTACTTC.

V gene TRBV5-1 combines with J gene TRBJ2-7; the D is unclear. Trimming removed 0 bases at V and 4 bases at J, with 11 bases between. The CDR3 is 14 amino acids. Germline V lookup: CDR1 SGHRS, CDR2 YFSETQ. Here the CDR3 reads CASSLGHTNYEQYF. The CDR3 DNA follows: TGCGCCAGCAGCTTGGGCCACACAAATTACGAGCAGTACTTC.